Below are 12 T cell receptor beta chains sequenced from a single sample in a study of T cell responses to AZD1222 COVID-19 vaccine. Sequencing was performed with immunoSEQ multiplex PCR; in TCRdb, only in-frame clones are kept and a portion is missing. Counted here are some 130,000 clones, 88% occurring once; the ten biggest clones make up around 19%. Here the sequenced sample was peripheral blood, taken on day 0 of MenACWY control vaccination. These receptors were collected from an adult in good health.

The V and J genes are TRBV5-6 and TRBJ2-7, with 8 bases identical to TRBD2. V shed 0 bases and J 7 bases; nucleotides not matched to a gene: 12. Germline V gene sequence: CDR1 SGHDT, CDR2 YYEEEE. This CDR3 is 16 amino acids long. CDR3 coding DNA: TGTGCCAGCAGCTTGGTCGGGACGGGAGGGCGAAGTGAGCAGTACTTC. Protein sequence: CASSLVGTGGRSEQYF.

This rearrangement joins TRBV2 to TRBJ2-2; weak D call: TRBD1 (6 bases). The V and J ends lost 7 bases and 0 bases respectively, with 12 bases between them. CDR3 length: 15 amino acids. Germline V gives CDR1 SNHLY, CDR2 FYNNEI. In DNA, the CDR3 is TGTGCCAGCATTCCCACAGGGCCGAACACCGGGGAGCTGTTTTTT. This encodes CASIPTGPNTGELFF.

This clone was recorded only once. The rearrangement uses TRBV27 and TRBJ2-3, with D unclear. Germline V gives CDR1 MNHEY, CDR2 SMNVEV (reference sequence). The CDR3 consists of 11 residues. Trimming cost V 3 bases and J 5 bases, with 3 bases left between them. Here the CDR3 reads CASSFRDTQYF. CDR3 in DNA: TGTGCCAGCAGTTTTAGAGATACGCAGTATTTT.

The gene calls are TRBV2 and TRBJ1-5; 11 nucleotides agree with TRBD1. There are 17 residues in the CDR3. The ends lost 4 bases at V and 4 bases at J; junction bases unmatched: 9. Germline V gives CDR1 SNHLY, CDR2 FYNNEI. The CDR3 loop is CASSGGQGAWGNQPQHF. CDR3 coding DNA: TGTGCCAGCAGTGGAGGACAGGGGGCCTGGGGTAATCAGCCCCAGCATTTT. The variable domain in full, with the rest retrieved from reference TRBV2 and TRBJ1-5, is EPEVTQTPSHQVTQMGQEVILRCVPISNHLYFYWYRQILGQKVEFLVSFYNNEISEKSEIFDDQFSVERPDGSNFTLKIRSTKLEDSAMYFCASSGGQGAWGNQPQHFGDGTRLSIL.

This rearrangement joins TRBV3-1 (or the pseudogene TRBV3-2) to TRBJ2-7; D might be TRBD2 (6 bases). V lost 4 bases, J lost 3 bases, and 10 bases lay in between. This CDR3 is built from 13 residues. Germline V gene sequence: CDR1 LGHDT, CDR2 YNNKEL (reference sequence). The chain's CDR3 is CASSRAGSYEQYF. The CDR3 nucleotides read TGTGCCAGCAGCCGCGCGGGAAGCTACGAGCAGTACTTC.

This clone was counted a single time. The J gene is TRBJ2-5, the V gene TRBV5-5, with D perhaps matching TRBD1 (5 bases). Germline V gene data show CDR1 as SGHKS and CDR2 as YYEKEE (reference sequence). The CDR3 runs to 14 residues. V lost 3 bases and J 1 base, leaving 10 bases between the germline ends. As DNA, the CDR3 is TGTGCCAGCAGCTCCACAGGATTCCAAGAGACCCAGTACTTC. Its protein product is CASSSTGFQETQYF. Filled out from reference TRBV5-5 and TRBJ2-5, the complete variable domain reads DAGVTQSPTHLIKTRGQQVTLRCSPISGHKSVSWYQQVLGQGPQFIFQYYEKEERGRGNFPDRFSARQFPNYSSELNVNALLLGDSALYLCASSSTGFQETQYFGPGTRLLVL.

This clone was picked up a small number of times. CDR3 sequence: CASTVYDRGGYGYTF. The CDR3 DNA follows: TGTGCCAGCACTGTGTACGACAGGGGGGGCTATGGCTACACCTTC. The chain couples TRBV28 to TRBJ1-2; 9 bases are shared with TRBD1. Germline V gene data show CDR1 as MDHEN and CDR2 as SYDVKM. V dropped 7 bases and J dropped 4; count of bases not matched to a gene: 10. The CDR3 has 15 amino acids.

V usage is TRBV5-1 and J usage is TRBJ1-1, with D unresolved. V was cut by 4 bases and J by 1 base, with 11 bases left in between. The germline V gene encodes CDR1 SGHRS and CDR2 YFSETQ. The CDR3 sequence is 14 residues long. As DNA, the CDR3 is TGCGCCAGCAGCACCCGGGCCACGAACACTGAAGCTTTCTTT. The encoded protein is CASSTRATNTEAFF. Full variable domain (missing parts from reference TRBV5-1 and TRBJ1-1): KAGVTQTPRYLIKTRGQQVTLSCSPISGHRSVSWYQQTPGQGLQFLFEYFSETQRNKGNFPGRFSGRQFSNSRSEMNVSTLELGDSALYLCASSTRATNTEAFFGQGTRLTVV.

By proportion, this clone is medium-sized. This chain links TRBV7-9 with TRBJ1-2; D unclear. From germline, CDR1 is SEHNR and CDR2 FQNEAQ (reference sequence). CDR3 length: 12 amino acids. Between the trimmed V and J ends, which lost 2 bases and 5 bases, there was a span of 6 bases. Here the CDR3 reads CASSLSRYGYTF. For the CDR3, the DNA is TGTGCCAGCAGCTTATCCCGATATGGCTACACCTTC.

The rearrangement joins TRBV2 to TRBJ2-3; possible D gene TRBD1, 6 bases. The germline V gene has CDR1 SNHLY and CDR2 FYNNEI. The CDR3 is made up of 14 amino acids. Trimming removed 10 bases at V and 8 bases at J, with 22 bases between. In DNA form, the CDR3 reads TGTGCCAACACGACAGGCCGGAATCAGGGTACGCAGTATTTT. Translated: CANTTGRNQGTQYF.

This rearrangement joins TRBV10-3 to TRBJ2-7; D unresolved. Germline assignment: CDR1 ENHRY and CDR2 SYGVKD. The CDR3 loop spans 13 amino acids. V lost 7 bases and J 0 bases, leaving 10 bases between the germline ends. This CDR3 is CAIKAMSSYEQYF. The CDR3 DNA is TGTGCCATCAAAGCGATGAGCTCCTACGAGCAGTACTTC.

The genes are TRBV10-3 and TRBJ2-5; possibly TRBD1 or TRBD2 for D (5 bases each). CDR1 ENHRY and CDR2 SYGVKD come from the germline V gene. The CDR3 sequence is 15 residues long. Trimming took off 0 bases at V and 5 bases at J, with 13 bases between the two ends. The CDR3 region is CAISESMTREETQYF. The CDR3 region has the DNA TGTGCCATCAGTGAGTCGATGACCAGGGAGGAGACCCAGTACTTC.